This T cell receptor (beta chain) is from a study of T cell responses to AZD1222 COVID-19 vaccine. Assay used: immunoSEQ multiplex PCR; TCRdb lists only in-frame clones, some missing. The sample carries approximately 110,000 clones, 70% to 90% recorded once. Analysis merged second doses at about 4 or about 12 weeks. CDR1 is SGHKS, CDR2 YYEKEE, per germline (reference sequence). V shed 1 base and J 4 bases; nucleotides not matched to a gene: 7. The CDR3 totals 15 residues. Whole-study findings and limits: Females made up more of the donors, who were largely white British, and clonal diversity may have come out too low. Among spike-specific TCRs, nearly half reportedly target unmutated variant regions.

Regarding this clone: What it binds is unknown.

The sequenced sample was peripheral blood, obtained 28 days after the second AZD1222 dose. The receptor was isolated from an adult who received the AZD1222 COVID-19 vaccine. The chain uses TRBV5-5 and TRBJ1-2, with 7 bases lining up with TRBD1. CDR3 loop: CASSLQQGRPYGYTF. CDR3 in DNA: TGTGCCAGCAGCTTGCAACAGGGGCGACCCTATGGCTACACCTTC. The complete variable domain, with remaining parts taken from reference TRBV5-5 and TRBJ1-2, reads DAGVTQSPTHLIKTRGQQVTLRCSPISGHKSVSWYQQVLGQGPQFIFQYYEKEERGRGNFPDRFSARQFPNYSSELNVNALLLGDSALYLCASSLQQGRPYGYTFGSGTRLTVV.